A selection of T cell receptor beta chains follows, all from one sample in a study of response to subunit inactivated influenza vaccine. Each CDR3 protein gets one entry after TCRdb re-called the RT-PCR reads with MiXCR. The sample consists of about 830,000 distinct CDR3 sequences, 15% to 20% of them appearing once. Specimen: PBMCs from blood, collected 5 to 6 days after vaccination. These receptors were obtained from a man between 50 and 59 years old who received an inactivated influenza vaccine. The CDR3 runs from the conserved cysteine through the conserved F or W. The order of the fields is V gene, J gene, D gene, clone size, CDR3 DNA, CDR3 protein. A D gene is named only where the DNA matches it firmly. A clone size is listed for some rows: how often the clone was seen (once, few, many), or a class if it is expanded.

V: TRBV20-1
J: TRBJ2-5
D: NA
size: few
DNA: TGCAGTGCGGCTACTAAAGAGACCCAGTACTTC
CDR3: CSAATKETQYF

V: TRBV7-9
J: TRBJ1-2
D: NA
size: few
DNA: TGTGCCAGCGCTATTGGGCAGGTCTGGGAAGTCTATGGCTACACCTTC
CDR3: CASAIGQVWEVYGYTF

V: TRBV30
J: TRBJ2-7
D: NA
size: NA
DNA: TGTGCCTGGGGAAACTACGAGCAGTACTTC
CDR3: CAWGNYEQYF

V: TRBV20-1
J: TRBJ2-3
D: TRBD2
size: NA
DNA: TGCAGTGCTAGAGATCCGAGGACTAGCGGGAGAACAGATACGCAGTATTTT
CDR3: CSARDPRTSGRTDTQYF

V: TRBV24-1
J: TRBJ2-1
D: NA
size: NA
DNA: TGTGCCACCAGTGGCGGACATGAGCAGTTCTTC
CDR3: CATSGGHEQFF

V: TRBV6-1
J: TRBJ2-1
D: NA
size: NA
DNA: TGTGCCTCCTGCCATGAACCGGACGTATACAATGAGCAGTTCTTC
CDR3: CASCHEPDVYNEQFF

V: TRBV6-5
J: TRBJ2-1
D: NA
size: NA
DNA: TGTGCCAGCAGTTCATCTAGTACGGGAGAGGGGGATTTTAATGAGCAGTTCTTC
CDR3: CASSSSSTGEGDFNEQFF

V: TRBV11-3
J: TRBJ1-6
D: NA
size: NA
DNA: TGTGCCAGCAGCTTAGTGTCCCAGGGGAGCTATAATTCACCCCTCCACTTT
CDR3: CASSLVSQGSYNSPLHF

V: TRBV20-1
J: TRBJ2-7
D: NA
size: few
DNA: TGCAGTACACGGGACACTCGTGCCTACGAGCAGTACTTC
CDR3: CSTRDTRAYEQYF

V: TRBV6-6
J: TRBJ2-1
D: NA
size: few
DNA: TGTGCCAGCAGCTCTAGCGCTGAGGGGCAGTTCTTC
CDR3: CASSSSAEGQFF

V: TRBV9
J: TRBJ1-6
D: NA
size: NA
DNA: TGTGCCAGCAGCGTAGAAGAGGGTATACCCCTCCACTTT
CDR3: CASSVEEGIPLHF

V: TRBV19
J: TRBJ2-7
D: TRBD1
size: few
DNA: TGTGCCAGTAGTGCCGGACAGGATACCTACGAGCAGTACTTC
CDR3: CASSAGQDTYEQYF